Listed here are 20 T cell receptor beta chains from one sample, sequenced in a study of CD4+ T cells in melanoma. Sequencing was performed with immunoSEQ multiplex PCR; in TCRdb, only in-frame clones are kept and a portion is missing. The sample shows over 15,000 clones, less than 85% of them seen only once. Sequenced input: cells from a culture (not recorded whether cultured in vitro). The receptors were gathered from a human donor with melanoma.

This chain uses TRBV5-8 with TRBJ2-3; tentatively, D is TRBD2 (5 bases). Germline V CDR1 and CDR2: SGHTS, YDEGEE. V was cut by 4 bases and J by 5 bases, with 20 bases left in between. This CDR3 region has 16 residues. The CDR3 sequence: CASSIIRGALGDTQYF. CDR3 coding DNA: TGTGCCAGCAGCATTATCCGGGGAGCCCTCGGAGATACGCAGTATTTT.

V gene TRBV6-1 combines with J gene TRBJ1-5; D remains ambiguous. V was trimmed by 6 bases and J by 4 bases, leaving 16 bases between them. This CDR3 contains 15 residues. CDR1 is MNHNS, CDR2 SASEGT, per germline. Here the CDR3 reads CASRRTGNQNQPQHF. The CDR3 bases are TGTGCCAGCAGACGAACCGGGAACCAAAATCAGCCCCAGCATTTT.

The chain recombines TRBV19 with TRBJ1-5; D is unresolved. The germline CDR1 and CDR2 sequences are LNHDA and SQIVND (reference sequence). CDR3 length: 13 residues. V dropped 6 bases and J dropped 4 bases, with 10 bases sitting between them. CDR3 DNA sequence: TGTGCCAGTAGCCAAAGGGTGAATCAGCCCCAGCATTTT. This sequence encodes CASSQRVNQPQHF.

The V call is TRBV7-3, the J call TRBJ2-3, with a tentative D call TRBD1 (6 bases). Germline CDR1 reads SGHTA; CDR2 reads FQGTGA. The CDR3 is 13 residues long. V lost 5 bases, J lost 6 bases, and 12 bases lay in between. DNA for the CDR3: TGTGCCAGCAGCAAAAACAGGGACGATACGCAGTATTTT. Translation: CASSKNRDDTQYF.

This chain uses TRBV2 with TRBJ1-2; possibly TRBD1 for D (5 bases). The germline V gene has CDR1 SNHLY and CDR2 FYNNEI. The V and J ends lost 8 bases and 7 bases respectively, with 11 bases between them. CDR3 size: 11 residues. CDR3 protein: CASWGRAGYTF. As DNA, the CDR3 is TGTGCCAGCTGGGGCAGAGCTGGCTACACCTTC.

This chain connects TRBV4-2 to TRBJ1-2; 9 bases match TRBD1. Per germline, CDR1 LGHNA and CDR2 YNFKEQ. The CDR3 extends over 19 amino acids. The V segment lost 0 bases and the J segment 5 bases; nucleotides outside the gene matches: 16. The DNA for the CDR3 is TGTGCCAGCAGCCAAGAATGGAACAGGGGGCGCGACGGGGTTTATGGCTACACCTTC. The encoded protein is CASSQEWNRGRDGVYGYTF.

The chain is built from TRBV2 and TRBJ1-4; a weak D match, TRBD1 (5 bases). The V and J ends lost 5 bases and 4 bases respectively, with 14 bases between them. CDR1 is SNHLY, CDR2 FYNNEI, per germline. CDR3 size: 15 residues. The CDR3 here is CASSYSKGSNEKLFF. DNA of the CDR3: TGTGCCAGCAGTTACTCGAAGGGGAGTAATGAAAAACTGTTTTTT.

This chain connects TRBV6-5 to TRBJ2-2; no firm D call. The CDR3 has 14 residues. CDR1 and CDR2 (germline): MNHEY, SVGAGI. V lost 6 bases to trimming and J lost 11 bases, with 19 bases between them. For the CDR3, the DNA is TGTGCCAGCAGAACCCCAAGGCCCCCGATCGAGCTGTTTTTT. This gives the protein CASRTPRPPIELFF.

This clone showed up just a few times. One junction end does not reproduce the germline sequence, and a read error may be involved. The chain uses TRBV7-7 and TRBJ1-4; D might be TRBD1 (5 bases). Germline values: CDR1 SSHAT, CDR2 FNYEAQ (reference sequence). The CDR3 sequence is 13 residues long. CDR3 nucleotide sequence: TGTGCTAGCAGCTTATACGAGGGGGAAAAACTGTTTTTT. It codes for CASSLYEGEKLFF.

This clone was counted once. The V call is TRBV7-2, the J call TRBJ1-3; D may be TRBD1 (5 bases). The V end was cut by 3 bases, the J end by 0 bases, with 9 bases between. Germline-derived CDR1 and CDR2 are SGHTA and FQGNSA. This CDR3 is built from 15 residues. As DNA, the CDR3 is TGTGCCAGCAGCTTCAGGGTGAGCTCTGGAAACACCATATATTTT. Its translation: CASSFRVSSGNTIYF.

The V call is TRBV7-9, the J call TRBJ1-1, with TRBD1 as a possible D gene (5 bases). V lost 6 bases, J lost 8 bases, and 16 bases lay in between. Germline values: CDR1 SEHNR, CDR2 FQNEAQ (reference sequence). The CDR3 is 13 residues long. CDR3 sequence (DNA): TGTGCCAGCAGTACCACCTTCCAGGGAGAAGCTTTCTTT. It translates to CASSTTFQGEAFF.

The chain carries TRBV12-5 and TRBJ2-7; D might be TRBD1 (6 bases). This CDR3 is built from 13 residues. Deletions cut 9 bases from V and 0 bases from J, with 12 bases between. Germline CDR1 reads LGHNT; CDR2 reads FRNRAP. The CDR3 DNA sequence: TGTGCTAGCCTGTCGACAGGCTCCTACGAGCAGTACTTC. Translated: CASLSTGSYEQYF.

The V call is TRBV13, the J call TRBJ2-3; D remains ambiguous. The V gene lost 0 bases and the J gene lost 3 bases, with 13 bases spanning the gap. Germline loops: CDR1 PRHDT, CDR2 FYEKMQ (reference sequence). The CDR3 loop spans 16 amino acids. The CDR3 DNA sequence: TGTGCCAGCAGCTTAGGTGGTTTAGTCAGTACAGATACGCAGTATTTT. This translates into CASSLGGLVSTDTQYF.

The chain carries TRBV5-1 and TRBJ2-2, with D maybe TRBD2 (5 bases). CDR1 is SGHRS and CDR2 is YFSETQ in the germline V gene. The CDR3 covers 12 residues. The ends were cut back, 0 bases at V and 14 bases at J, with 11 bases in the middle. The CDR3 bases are TGCGCCAGCAGCTTGGGGAGAAGCGGTCTGTTTTTT. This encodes CASSLGRSGLFF. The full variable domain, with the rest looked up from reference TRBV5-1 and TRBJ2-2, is KAGVTQTPRYLIKTRGQQVTLSCSPISGHRSVSWYQQTPGQGLQFLFEYFSETQRNKGNFPGRFSGRQFSNSRSEMNVSTLELGDSALYLCASSLGRSGLFFGEGSRLTVL.

The CDR3 DNA is TGCGCCAGCAGCCAATCACATTCACAGGGGCAAGAGACCCAGTACTTC. Translated, it gives CASSQSHSQGQETQYF. The genes are TRBV5-1 and TRBJ2-5; TRBD1 matches 7 bases. Germline assignment: CDR1 SGHRS and CDR2 YFSETQ. V lost 4 bases, J lost 2 bases, and 11 bases stayed unmatched. There are 16 residues in the CDR3.

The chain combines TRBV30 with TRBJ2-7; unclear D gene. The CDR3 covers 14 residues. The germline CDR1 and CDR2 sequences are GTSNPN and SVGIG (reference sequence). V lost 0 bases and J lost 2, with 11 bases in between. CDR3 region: CAWSVGYVPYEQYF. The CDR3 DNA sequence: TGTGCCTGGAGTGTTGGGTATGTTCCCTACGAGCAGTACTTC.

The CDR3 DNA is TGTGCCAGCAGGATGGGTAGCGAATCACCCCTCCACTTT. Amino acids: CASRMGSESPLHF. V gene TRBV5-5 combines with J gene TRBJ1-6; no definite D call. This CDR3 spans 13 amino acids. The germline CDR1 and CDR2 sequences are SGHKS and YYEKEE (reference sequence). The V end was cut by 5 bases, the J end by 10 bases, with 13 bases between.

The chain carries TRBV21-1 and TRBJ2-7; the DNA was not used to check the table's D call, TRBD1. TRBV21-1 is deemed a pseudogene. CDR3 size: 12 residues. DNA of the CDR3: TGTGCCAGGACAGGGGGCGCCTACGAGCAGTACTTC. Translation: CARTGGAYEQYF.

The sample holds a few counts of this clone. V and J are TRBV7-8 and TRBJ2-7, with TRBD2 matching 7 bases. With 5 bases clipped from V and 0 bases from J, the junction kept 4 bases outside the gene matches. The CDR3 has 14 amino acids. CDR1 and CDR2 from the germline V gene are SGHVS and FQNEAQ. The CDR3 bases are TGTGCCAGCAGCATGAGCGGGGCCTCCTACGAGCAGTACTTC. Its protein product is CASSMSGASYEQYF. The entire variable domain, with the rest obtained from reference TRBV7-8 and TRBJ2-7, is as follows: GAGVSQSPRYKVAKRGQDVALRCDPISGHVSLFWYQQALGQGPEFLTYFQNEAQLDKSGLPSDRFFAERPEGSVSTLKIQRTQQEDSAVYLCASSMSGASYEQYFGPGTRLTVT.

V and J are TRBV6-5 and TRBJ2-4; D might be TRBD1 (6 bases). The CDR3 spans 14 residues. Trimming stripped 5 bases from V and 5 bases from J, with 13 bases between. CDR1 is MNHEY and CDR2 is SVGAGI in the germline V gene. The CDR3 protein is CASSGQNTQNIQYF. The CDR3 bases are TGTGCCAGCAGTGGACAGAACACTCAAAACATTCAGTACTTC.